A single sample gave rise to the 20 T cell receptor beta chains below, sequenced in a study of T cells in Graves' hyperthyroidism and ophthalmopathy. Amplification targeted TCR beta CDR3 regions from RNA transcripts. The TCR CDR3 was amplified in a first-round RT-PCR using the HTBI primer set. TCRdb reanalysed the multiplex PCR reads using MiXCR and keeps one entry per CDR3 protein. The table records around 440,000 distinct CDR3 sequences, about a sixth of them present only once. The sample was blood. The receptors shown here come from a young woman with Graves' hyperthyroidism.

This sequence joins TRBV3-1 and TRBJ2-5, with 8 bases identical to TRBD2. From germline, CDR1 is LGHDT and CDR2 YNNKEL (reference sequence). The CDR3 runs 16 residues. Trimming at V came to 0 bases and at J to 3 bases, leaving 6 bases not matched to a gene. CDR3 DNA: TGTGCCAGCAGCCAAGATATGAGCGGGGGAGAAGAGACCCAGTACTTC. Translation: CASSQDMSGGEETQYF.

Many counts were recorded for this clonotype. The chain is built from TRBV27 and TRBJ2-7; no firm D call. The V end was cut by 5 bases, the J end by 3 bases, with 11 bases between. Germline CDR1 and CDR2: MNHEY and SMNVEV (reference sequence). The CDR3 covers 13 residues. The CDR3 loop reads CASSPRLGYEQYF. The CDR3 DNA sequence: TGTGCCAGCAGTCCCCGATTGGGCTACGAGCAGTACTTC.

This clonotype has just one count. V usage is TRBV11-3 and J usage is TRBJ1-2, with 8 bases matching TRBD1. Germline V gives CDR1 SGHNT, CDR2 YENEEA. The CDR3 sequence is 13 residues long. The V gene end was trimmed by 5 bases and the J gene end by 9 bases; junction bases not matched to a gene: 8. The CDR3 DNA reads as TGTGCCAGCAGCCGAGGACAGGGCTGGCGCTACACCTTC. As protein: CASSRGQGWRYTF. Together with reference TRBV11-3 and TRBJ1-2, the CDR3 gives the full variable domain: EAGVVQSPRYKIIEKKQPVAFWCNPISGHNTLYWYLQNLGQGPELLIRYENEEAVDDSQLPKDRFSAERLKGVDSTLKIQPAELGDSAVYLCASSRGQGWRYTFGSGTRLTVV.

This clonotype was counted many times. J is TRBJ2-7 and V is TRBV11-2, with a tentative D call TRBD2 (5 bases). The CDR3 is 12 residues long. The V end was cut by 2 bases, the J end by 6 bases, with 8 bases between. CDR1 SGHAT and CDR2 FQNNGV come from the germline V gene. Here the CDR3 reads CASSLPSSEQYF. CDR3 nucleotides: TGTGCCAGCAGCTTACCTAGCTCCGAGCAGTACTTC.

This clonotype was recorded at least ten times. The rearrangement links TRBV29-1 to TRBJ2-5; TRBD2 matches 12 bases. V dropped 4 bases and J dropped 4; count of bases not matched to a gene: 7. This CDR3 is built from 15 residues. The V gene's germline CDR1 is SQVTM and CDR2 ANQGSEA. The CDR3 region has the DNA TGCAGCGTTGGGCTAGCGGGAGGGCAAGGAGAGACCCAGTACTTC. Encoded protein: CSVGLAGGQGETQYF.

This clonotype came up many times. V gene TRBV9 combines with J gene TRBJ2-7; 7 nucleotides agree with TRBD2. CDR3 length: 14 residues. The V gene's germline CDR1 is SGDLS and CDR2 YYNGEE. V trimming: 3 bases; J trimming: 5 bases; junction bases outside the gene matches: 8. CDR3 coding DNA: TGTGCCAGCAGCGCTAGCGGATATATCCACGAGCAGTACTTC. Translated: CASSASGYIHEQYF.

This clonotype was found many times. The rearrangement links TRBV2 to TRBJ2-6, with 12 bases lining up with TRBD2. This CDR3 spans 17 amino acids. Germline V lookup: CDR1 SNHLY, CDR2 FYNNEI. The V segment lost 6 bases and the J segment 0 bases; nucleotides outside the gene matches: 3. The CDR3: CASREGLAGSGANVLTF. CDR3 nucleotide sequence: TGTGCCAGCAGGGAGGGACTAGCGGGCTCTGGGGCCAACGTCCTGACTTTC.

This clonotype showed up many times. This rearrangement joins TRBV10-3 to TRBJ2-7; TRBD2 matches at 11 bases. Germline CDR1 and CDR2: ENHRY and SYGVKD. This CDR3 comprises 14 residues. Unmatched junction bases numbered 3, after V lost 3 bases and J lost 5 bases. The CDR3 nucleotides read TGTGCCATCAGTGAAAGGACTAGCGGGCACGAGCAGTACTTC. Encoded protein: CAISERTSGHEQYF.

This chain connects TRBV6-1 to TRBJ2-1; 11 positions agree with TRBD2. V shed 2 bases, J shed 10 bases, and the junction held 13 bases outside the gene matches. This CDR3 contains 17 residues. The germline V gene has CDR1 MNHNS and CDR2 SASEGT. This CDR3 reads CASSEWVLAGATGEQFF. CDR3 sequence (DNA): TGTGCCAGCAGTGAATGGGTACTAGCGGGGGCCACGGGGGAGCAGTTCTTC.

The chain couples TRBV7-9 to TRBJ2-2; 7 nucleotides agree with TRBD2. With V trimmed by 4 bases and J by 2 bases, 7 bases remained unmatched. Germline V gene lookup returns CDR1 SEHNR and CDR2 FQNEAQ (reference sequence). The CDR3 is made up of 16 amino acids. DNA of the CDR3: TGTGCCAGCAGCTCAGCGGGACTTATTAACACCGGGGAGCTGTTTTTT. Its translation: CASSSAGLINTGELFF.

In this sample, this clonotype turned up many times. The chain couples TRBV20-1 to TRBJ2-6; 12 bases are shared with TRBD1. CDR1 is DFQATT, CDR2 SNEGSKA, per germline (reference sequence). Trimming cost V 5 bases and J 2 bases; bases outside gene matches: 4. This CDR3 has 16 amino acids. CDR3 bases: TGCAGTGCTCGGGGACAGGGGGCGACTGGGGCCAACGTCCTGACTTTC. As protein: CSARGQGATGANVLTF.

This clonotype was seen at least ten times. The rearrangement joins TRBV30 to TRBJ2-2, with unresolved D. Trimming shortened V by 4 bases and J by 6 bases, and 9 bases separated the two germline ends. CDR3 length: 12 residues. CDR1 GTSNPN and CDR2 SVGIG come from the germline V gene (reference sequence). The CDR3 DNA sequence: TGTGCCTGGAATGATCTTGCCGGGGAGCTGTTTTTT. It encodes CAWNDLAGELFF.

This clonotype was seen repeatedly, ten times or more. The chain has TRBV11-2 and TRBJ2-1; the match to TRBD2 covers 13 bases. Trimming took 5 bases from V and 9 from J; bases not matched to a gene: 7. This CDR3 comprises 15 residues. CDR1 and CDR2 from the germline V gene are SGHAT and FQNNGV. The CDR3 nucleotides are TGTGCCAGCAGCCTGGGACTAGCGGGAATCAGTGAGCAGTTCTTC. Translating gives CASSLGLAGISEQFF.

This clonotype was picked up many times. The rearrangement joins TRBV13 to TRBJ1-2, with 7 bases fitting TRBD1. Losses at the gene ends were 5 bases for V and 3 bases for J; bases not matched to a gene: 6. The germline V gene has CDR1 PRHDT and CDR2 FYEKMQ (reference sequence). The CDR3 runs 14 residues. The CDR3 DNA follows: TGTGCCAGCAGCCGAGGACAGGAAGACTATGGCTACACCTTC. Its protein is CASSRGQEDYGYTF.

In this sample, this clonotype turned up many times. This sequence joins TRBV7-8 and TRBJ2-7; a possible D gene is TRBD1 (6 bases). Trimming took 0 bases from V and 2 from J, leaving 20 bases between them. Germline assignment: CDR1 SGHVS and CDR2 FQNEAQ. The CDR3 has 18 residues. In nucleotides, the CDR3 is TGTGCCAGCAGCTTAGCCCGGAACCCCCCAACAGGGACCTACGAGCAGTACTTC. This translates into CASSLARNPPTGTYEQYF.

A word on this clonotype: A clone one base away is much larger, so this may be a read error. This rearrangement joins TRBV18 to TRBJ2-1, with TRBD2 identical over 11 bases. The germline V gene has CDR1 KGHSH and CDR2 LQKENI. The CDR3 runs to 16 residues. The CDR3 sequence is CAGSPSLAGGYNEQFF. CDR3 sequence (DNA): TGTGCCGGCTCACCGAGTCTAGCGGGGGGATACAATGAGCAGTTCTTC.

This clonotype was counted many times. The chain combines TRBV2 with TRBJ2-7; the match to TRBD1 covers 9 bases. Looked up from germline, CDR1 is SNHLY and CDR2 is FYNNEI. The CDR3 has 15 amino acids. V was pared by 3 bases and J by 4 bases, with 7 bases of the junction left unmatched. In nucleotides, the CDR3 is TGTGCCAGCAGTGACCTACAGGGGGCTAGGTACGAGCAGTACTTC. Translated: CASSDLQGARYEQYF. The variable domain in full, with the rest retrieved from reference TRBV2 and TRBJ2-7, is EPEVTQTPSHQVTQMGQEVILRCVPISNHLYFYWYRQILGQKVEFLVSFYNNEISEKSEIFDDQFSVERPDGSNFTLKIRSTKLEDSAMYFCASSDLQGARYEQYFGPGTRLTVT.

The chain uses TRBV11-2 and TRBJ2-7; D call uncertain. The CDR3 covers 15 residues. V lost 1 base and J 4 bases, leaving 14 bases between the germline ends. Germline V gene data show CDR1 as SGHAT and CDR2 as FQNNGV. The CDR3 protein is CASSLVHGWAYEQYF. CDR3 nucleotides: TGTGCCAGCAGCTTAGTGCACGGGTGGGCTTACGAGCAGTACTTC.

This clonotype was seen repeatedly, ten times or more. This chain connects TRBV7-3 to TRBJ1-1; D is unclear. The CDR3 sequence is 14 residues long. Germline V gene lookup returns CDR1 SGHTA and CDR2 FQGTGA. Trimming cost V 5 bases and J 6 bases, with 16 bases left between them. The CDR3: CASSIGDGDAEAFF. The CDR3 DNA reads TGTGCCAGCAGCATAGGCGATGGAGATGCTGAAGCTTTCTTT.

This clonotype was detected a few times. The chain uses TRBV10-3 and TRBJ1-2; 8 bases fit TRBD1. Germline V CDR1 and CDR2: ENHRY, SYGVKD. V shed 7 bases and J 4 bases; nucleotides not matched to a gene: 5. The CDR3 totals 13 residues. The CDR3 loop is CAITADRGYGYTF. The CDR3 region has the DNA TGTGCCATCACGGCCGACAGGGGCTATGGCTACACCTTC.